This T cell receptor (beta chain) derives from a study of T cells in Graves' hyperthyroidism and ophthalmopathy. The V segment lost 4 bases and the J segment 6 bases; nucleotides outside the gene matches: 3. The CDR3 contains 14 residues. Germline CDR1 reads SEHNR; CDR2 reads FQNEAQ (reference sequence). Amplification targeted TCR beta CDR3 regions from RNA transcripts. RT-PCR in the first round (using the HTBI primer set) targeted the TCR CDR3. TCRdb passed the multiplex PCR reads through MiXCR, listing each CDR3 protein once. Among about 380,000 distinct CDR3 sequences listed, under 20% were seen once.

The TCR was taken from a man aged 18-30 years with Graves' ophthalmopathy. The source material was blood. This sequence joins TRBV7-9 and TRBJ2-1, with 10 bases fitting TRBD1. Written as DNA, the CDR3 is TGTGCCAGCAGCTACCGGACAGGGGGCAATGAGCAGTTCTTC. It translates to CASSYRTGGNEQFF.